The T cell receptor beta chain described here comes from a study of early T cells in non-severe SARS-CoV-2 infection. Across the whole study: Alpha and beta chains were unpaired, from unsorted whole-blood bulk RNA. Whole-study results and caveats: VDJdb matching, biased toward anti-spike CD8 responses, missed private and CD4 specificities.

Ten or more counts support this clonotype. The antigen remains undetermined. Because the CDR3's place on the DNA is in doubt, the DNA is left out and the CDR3 is given as listed by TCRdb. Individual cDNA molecules each received unique molecular identifiers attached to them. TCRdb re-analysed the 5' RACE reads in MiXCR, keeping a single row per CDR3 protein. The data hold about 22,000 distinct CDR3 sequences, with roughly 4% observed a single time. The CDR3 numbers 13 amino acids, ends counted. Germline values: CDR1 MDHEN, CDR2 SYDVKM. This TCR was sampled from an adult who was a healthcare worker with PCR-confirmed SARS-CoV-2 infection or an uninfected control (not recorded which). Sequenced material: whole blood. V usage is TRBV28 and J usage is TRBJ2-7; TRBD1 was called by the table and not checked on the DNA. CDR3 in amino acids: CASILGGRDEQYF.